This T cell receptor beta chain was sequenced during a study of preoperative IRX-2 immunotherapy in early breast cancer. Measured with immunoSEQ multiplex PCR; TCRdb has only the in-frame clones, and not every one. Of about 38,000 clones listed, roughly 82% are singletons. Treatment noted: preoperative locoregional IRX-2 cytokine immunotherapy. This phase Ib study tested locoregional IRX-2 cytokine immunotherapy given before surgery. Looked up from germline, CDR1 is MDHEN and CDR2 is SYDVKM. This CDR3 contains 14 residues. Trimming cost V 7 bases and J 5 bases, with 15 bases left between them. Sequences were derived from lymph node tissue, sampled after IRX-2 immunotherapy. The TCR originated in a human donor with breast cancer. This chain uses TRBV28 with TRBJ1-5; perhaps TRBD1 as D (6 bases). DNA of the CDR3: TGTGCCAGCAATCCACAGGGTTGGGATCAGCCCCAGCATTTT. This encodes CASNPQGWDQPQHF.